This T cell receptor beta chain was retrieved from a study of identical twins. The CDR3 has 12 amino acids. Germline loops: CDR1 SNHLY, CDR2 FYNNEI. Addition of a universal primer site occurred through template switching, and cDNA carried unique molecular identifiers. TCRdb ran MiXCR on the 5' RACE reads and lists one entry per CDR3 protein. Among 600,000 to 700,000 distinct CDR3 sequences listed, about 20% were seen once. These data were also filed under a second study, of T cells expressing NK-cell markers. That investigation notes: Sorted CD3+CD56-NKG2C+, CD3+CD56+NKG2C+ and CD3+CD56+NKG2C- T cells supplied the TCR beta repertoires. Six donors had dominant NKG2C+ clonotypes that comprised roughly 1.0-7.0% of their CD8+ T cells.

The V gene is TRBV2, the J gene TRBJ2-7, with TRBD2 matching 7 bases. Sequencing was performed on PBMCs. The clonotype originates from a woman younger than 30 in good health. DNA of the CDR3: TGTGCTGGGAGGGGAGGGACCTACGAGCAGTACTTC. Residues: CAGRGGTYEQYF.